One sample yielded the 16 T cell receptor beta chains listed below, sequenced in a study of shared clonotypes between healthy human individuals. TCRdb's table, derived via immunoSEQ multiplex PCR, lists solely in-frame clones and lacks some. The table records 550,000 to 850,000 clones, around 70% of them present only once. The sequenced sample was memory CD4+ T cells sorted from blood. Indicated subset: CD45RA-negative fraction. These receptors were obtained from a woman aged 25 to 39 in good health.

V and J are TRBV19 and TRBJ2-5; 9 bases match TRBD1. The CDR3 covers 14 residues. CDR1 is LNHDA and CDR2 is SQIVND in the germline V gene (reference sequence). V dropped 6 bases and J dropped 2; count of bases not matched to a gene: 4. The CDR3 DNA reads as TGTGCCAGTAGAGCGGACAGGGGACAAGAGACCCAGTACTTC. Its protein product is CASRADRGQETQYF.

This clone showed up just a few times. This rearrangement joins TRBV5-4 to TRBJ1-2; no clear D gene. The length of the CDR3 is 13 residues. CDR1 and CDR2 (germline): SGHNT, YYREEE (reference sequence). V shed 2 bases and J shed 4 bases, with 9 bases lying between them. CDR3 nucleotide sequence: TGTGCCAGCAGCTTCGAGGCCTCCTATGGCTACACCTTC. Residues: CASSFEASYGYTF.

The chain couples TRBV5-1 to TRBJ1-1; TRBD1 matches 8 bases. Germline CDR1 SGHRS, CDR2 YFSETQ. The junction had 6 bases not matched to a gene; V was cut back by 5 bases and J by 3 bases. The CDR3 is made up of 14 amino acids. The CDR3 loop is CASRVGQGHTEAFF. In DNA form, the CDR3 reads TGCGCCAGCAGGGTCGGACAGGGACACACTGAAGCTTTCTTT.

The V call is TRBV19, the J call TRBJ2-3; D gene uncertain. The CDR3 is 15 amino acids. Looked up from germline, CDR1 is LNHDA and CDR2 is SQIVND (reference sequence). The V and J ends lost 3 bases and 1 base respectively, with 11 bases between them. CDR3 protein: CASSIGYSGTDTQYF. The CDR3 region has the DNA TGTGCCAGTAGTATCGGTTACAGCGGCACAGATACGCAGTATTTT.

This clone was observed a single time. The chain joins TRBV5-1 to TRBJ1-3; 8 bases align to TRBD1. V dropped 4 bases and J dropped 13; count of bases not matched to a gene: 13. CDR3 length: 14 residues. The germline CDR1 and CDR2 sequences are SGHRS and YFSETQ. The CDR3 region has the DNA TGCGCCAGCAGCATCGGACAGGGACACACTATAATATATTTT. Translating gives CASSIGQGHTIIYF.

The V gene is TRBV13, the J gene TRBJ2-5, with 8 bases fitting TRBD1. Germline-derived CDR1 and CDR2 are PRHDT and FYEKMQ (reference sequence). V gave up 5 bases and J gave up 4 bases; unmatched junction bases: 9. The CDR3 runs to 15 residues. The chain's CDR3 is CASSHDRGGGETQYF. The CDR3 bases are TGTGCCAGCAGCCACGACAGGGGTGGTGGAGAGACCCAGTACTTC.

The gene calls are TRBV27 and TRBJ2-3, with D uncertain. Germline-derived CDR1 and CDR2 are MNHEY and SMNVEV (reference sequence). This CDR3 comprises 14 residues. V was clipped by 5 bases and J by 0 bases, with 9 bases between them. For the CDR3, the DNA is TGTGCCAGCAGTGGATTCGGAAGCACAGATACGCAGTATTTT. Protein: CASSGFGSTDTQYF.

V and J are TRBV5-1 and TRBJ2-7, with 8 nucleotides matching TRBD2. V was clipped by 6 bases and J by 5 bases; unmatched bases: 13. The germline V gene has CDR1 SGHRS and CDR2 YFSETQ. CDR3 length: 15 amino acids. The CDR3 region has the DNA TGCGCCAGCACGGAAGCGGGAGAAGGGTGGGACGAGCAGTACTTC. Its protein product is CASTEAGEGWDEQYF.

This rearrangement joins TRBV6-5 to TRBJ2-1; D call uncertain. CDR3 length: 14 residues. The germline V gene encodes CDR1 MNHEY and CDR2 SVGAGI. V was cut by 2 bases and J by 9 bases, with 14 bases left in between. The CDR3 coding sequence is TGTGCCAGCAGTTACGCGCGGACCGCTTCTGAGCAGTTCTTC. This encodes CASSYARTASEQFF.

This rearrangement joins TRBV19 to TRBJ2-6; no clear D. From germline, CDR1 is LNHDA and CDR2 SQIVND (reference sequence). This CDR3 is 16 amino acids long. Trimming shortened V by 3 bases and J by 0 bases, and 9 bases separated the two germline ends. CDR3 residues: CASSMILSSGANVLTF. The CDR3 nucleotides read TGTGCCAGTAGTATGATCCTAAGCTCTGGGGCCAACGTCCTGACTTTC. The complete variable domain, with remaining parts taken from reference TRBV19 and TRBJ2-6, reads DGGITQSPKYLFRKEGQNVTLSCEQNLNHDAMYWYRQDPGQGLRLIYYSQIVNDFQKGDIAEGYSVSREKKESFPLTVTSAQKNPTAFYLCASSMILSSGANVLTFGAGSRLTVL.

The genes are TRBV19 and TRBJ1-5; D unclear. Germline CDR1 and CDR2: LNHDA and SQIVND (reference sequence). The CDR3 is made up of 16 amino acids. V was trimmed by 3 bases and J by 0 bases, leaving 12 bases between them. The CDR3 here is CASSMWVGSSNQPQHF. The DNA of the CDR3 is TGTGCCAGTAGTATGTGGGTCGGATCTAGCAATCAGCCCCAGCATTTT.

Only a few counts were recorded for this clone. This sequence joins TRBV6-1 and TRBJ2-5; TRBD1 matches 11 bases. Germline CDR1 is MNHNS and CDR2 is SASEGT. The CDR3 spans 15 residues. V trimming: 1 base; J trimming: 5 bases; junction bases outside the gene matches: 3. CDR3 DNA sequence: TGTGCCAGCAGTGAAGGGACAGGGGGCTTGGAGACCCAGTACTTC. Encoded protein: CASSEGTGGLETQYF.

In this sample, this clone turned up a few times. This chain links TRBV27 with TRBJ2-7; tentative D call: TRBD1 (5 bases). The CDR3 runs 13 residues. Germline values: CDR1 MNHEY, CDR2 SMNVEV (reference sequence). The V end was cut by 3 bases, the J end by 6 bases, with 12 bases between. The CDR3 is CASSFMGPGEQYF. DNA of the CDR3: TGTGCCAGCAGTTTCATGGGGCCGGGCGAGCAGTACTTC.

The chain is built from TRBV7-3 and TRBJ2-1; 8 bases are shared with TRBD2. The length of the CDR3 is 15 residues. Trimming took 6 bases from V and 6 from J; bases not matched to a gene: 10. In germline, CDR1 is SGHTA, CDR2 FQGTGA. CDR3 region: CASSSSGGLANEQFF. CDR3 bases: TGTGCCAGCAGTTCCAGCGGGGGTTTAGCCAATGAGCAGTTCTTC.

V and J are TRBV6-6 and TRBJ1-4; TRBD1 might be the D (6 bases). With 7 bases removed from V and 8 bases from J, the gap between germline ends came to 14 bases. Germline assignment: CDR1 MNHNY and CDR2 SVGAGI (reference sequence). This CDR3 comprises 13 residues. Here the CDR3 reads CASTGVTGEKLFF. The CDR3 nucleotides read TGTGCCAGCACAGGGGTTACGGGGGAAAAACTGTTTTTT.

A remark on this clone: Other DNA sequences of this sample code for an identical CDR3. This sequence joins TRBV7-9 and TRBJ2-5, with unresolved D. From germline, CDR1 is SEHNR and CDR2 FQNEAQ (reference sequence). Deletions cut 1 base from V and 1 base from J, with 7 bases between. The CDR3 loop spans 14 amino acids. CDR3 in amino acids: CASSLERPQETQYF. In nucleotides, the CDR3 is TGTGCCAGCAGCTTAGAGAGACCCCAAGAGACCCAGTACTTC.